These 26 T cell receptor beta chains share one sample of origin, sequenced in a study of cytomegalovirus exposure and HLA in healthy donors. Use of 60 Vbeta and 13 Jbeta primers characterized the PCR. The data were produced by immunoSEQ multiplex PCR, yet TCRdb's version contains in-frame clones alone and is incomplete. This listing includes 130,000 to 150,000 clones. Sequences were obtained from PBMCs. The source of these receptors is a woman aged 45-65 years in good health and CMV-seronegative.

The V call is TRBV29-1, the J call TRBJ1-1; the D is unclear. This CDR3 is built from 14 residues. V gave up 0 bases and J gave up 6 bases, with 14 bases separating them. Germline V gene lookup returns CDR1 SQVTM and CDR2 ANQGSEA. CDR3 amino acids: CSVEDYLHEAEAFF. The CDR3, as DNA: TGCAGCGTTGAAGATTACCTACACGAGGCTGAAGCTTTCTTT.

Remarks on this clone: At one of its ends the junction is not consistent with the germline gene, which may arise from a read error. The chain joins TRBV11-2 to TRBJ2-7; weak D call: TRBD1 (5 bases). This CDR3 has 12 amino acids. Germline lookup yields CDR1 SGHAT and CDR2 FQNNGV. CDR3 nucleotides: TGTGCCAGCAGCTTAAGTGAAGGGGTTTTGGACTTC. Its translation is CASSLSEGVLDF.

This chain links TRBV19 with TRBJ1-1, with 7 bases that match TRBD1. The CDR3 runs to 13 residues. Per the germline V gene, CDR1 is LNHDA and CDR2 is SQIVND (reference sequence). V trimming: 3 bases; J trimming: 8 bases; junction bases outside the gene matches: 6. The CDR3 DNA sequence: TGTGCCAGTAGTATGGGGACAGCAGGGGAAGCTTTCTTT. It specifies CASSMGTAGEAFF.

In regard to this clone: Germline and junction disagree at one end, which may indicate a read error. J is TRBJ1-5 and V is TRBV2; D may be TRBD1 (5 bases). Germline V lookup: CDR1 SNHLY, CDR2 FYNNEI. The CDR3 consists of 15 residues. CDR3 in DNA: TGTGCCAGCAGGGAAGACAGTGGAAATTGGCAGCCCCAGCATTTT. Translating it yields CASREDSGNWQPQHF.

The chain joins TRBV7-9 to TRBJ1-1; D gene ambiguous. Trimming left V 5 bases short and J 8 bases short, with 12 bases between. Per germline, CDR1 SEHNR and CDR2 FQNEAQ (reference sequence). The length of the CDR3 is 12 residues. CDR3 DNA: TGTGCCAGCAGCCTAAGTGTCCTCGAAGCTTTCTTT. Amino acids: CASSLSVLEAFF.

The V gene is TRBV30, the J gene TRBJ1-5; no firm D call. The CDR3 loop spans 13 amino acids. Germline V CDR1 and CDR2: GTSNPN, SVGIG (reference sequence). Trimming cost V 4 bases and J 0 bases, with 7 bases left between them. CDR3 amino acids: CAWNSDSNQPQHF. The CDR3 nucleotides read TGTGCCTGGAATAGCGATAGCAATCAGCCCCAGCATTTT.

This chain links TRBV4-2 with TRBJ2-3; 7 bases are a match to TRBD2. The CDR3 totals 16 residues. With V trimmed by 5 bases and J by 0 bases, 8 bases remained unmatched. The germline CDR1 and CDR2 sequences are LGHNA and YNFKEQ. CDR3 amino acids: CASSSRREGSTDTQYF. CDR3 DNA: TGTGCCAGCAGCTCCCGAAGGGAGGGAAGCACAGATACGCAGTATTTT.

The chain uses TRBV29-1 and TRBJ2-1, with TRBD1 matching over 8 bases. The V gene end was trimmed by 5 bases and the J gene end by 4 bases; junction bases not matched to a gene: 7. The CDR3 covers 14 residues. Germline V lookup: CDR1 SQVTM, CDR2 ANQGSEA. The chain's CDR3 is CSVSDRVAYNEQFF. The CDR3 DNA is TGCAGCGTTTCGGACAGGGTAGCTTACAATGAGCAGTTCTTC.

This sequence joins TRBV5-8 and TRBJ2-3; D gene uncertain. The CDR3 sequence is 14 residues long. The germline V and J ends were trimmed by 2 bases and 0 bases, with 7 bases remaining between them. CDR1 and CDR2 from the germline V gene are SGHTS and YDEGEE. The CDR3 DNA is TGTGCCAGCAGCTTCGGTACCAGCACAGATACGCAGTATTTT. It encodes CASSFGTSTDTQYF. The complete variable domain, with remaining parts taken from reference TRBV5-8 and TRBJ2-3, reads EAGVTQSPTHLIKTRGQQATLRCSPISGHTSVYWYQQALGLGLQFLLWYDEGEERNRGNFPPRFSGRQFPNYSSELNVNALELEDSALYLCASSFGTSTDTQYFGPGTRLTVL.

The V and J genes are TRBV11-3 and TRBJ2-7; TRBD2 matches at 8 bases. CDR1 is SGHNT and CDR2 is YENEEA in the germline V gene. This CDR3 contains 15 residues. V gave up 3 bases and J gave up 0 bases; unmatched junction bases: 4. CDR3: CASSFGAGGSYEQYF. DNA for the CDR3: TGTGCCAGCAGCTTTGGGGCGGGGGGCTCCTACGAGCAGTACTTC.

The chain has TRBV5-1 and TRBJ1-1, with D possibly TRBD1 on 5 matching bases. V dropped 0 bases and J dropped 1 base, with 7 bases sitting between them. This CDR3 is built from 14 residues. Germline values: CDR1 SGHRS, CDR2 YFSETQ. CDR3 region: CASSLGGGNTEAFF. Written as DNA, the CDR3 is TGCGCCAGCAGCTTGGGGGGCGGGAACACTGAAGCTTTCTTT. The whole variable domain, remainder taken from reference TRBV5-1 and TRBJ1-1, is KAGVTQTPRYLIKTRGQQVTLSCSPISGHRSVSWYQQTPGQGLQFLFEYFSETQRNKGNFPGRFSGRQFSNSRSEMNVSTLELGDSALYLCASSLGGGNTEAFFGQGTRLTVV.

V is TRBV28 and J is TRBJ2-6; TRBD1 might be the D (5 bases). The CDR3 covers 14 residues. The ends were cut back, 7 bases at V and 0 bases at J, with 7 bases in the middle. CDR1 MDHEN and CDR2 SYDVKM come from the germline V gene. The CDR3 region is CASMGHSGANVLTF. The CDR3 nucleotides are TGTGCCAGCATGGGGCACTCTGGGGCCAACGTCCTGACTTTC.

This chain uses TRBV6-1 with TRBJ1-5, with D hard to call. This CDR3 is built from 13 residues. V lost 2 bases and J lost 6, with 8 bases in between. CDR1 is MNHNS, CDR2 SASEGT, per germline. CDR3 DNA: TGTGCCAGCAGTGAATGGGGAGCTCAGCCCCAGCATTTT. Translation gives CASSEWGAQPQHF.

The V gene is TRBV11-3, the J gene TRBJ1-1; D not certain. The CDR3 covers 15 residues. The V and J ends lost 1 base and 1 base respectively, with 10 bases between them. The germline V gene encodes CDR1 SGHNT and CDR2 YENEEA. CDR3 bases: TGTGCCAGCAGCTTAGGTGGCAGCGCGAACACTGAAGCTTTCTTT. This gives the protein CASSLGGSANTEAFF.

Written as DNA, the CDR3 is TGTGCCAGCAGCTTAGGCGGACAGAGAGGCACCGGGGAGCTGTTTTTT. It yields the protein CASSLGGQRGTGELFF. This rearrangement joins TRBV7-2 to TRBJ2-2; weak D call: TRBD1 (6 bases). Germline V gives CDR1 SGHTA, CDR2 FQGNSA. Deletions cut 1 base from V and 4 bases from J, with 13 bases between. The CDR3 loop spans 16 amino acids.

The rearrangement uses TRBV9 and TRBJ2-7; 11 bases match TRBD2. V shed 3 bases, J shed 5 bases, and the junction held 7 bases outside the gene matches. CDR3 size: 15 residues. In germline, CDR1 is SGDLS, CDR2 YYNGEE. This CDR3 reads CASSATSGVPNEQYF. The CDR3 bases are TGTGCCAGCAGCGCGACTAGCGGGGTTCCTAACGAGCAGTACTTC.

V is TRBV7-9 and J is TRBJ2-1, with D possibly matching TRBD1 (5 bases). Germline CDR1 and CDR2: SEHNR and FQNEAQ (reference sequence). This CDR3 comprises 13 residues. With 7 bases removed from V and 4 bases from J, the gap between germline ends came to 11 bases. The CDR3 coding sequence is TGTGCCAGCATCACGGCAGGGTACAATGAGCAGTTCTTC. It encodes CASITAGYNEQFF. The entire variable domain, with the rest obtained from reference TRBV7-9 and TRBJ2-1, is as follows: DTGVSQNPRHKITKRGQNVTFRCDPISEHNRLYWYRQTLGQGPEFLTYFQNEAQLEKSRLLSDRFSAERPKGSFSTLEIQRTEQGDSAMYLCASITAGYNEQFFGPGTRLTVL.

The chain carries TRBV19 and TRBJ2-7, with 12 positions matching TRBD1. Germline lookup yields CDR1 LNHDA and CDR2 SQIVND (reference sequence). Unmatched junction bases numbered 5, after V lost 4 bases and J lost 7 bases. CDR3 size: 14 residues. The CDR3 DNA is TGTGCCAGTAGTACGGGACAGGGGGCGCGTGAGCAGTACTTC. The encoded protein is CASSTGQGAREQYF.

CDR3 nucleotide sequence: TGTGCCAGCAGCTTGATGGGCCCATCGGAGACCCAGTACTTC. Residues: CASSLMGPSETQYF. The rearrangement links TRBV11-3 to TRBJ2-5, with D unresolved. Trimming took off 3 bases at V and 5 bases at J, with 13 bases between the two ends. This CDR3 region has 14 residues. Per germline, CDR1 SGHNT and CDR2 YENEEA.

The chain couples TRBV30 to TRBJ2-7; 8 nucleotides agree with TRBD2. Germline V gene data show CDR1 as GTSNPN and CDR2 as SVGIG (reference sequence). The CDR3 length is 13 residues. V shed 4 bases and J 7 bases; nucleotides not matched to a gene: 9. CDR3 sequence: CAWMVAPGGEQYF. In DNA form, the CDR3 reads TGTGCCTGGATGGTAGCCCCGGGAGGGGAGCAGTACTTC.

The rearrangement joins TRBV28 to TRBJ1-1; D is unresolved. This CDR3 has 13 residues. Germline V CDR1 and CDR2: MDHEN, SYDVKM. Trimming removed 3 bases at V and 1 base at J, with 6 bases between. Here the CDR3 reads CASSLAPNTEAFF. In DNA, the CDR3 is TGTGCCAGCAGTTTGGCCCCGAACACTGAAGCTTTCTTT.

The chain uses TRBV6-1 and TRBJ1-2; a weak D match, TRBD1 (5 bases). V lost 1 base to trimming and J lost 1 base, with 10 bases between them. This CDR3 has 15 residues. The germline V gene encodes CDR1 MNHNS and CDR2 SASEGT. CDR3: CASSEVGGNNYGYTF. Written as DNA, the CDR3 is TGTGCCAGCAGTGAAGTCGGGGGAAATAACTATGGCTACACCTTC.

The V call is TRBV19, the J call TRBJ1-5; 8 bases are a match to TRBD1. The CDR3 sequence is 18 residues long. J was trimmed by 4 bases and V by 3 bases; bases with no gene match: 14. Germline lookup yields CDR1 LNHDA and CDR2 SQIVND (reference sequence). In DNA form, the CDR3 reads TGTGCCAGTAGTATGGGCAGGGGGCTCCCCGGGCCGAATCAGCCCCAGCATTTT. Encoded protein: CASSMGRGLPGPNQPQHF.

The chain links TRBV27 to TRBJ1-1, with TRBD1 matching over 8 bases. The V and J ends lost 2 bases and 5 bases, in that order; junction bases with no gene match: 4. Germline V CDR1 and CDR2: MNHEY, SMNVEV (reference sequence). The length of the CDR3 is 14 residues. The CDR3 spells CASSLQGAGTEAFF. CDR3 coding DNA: TGTGCCAGCAGTTTACAGGGGGCTGGGACTGAAGCTTTCTTT.

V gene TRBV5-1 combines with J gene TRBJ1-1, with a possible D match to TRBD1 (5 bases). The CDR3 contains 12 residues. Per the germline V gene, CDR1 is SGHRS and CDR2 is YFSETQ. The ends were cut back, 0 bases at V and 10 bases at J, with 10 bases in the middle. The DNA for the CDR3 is TGCGCCAGCAGCTTGGGGAGGGGAGGAGCTTTCTTT. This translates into CASSLGRGGAFF. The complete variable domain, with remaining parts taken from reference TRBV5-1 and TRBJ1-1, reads KAGVTQTPRYLIKTRGQQVTLSCSPISGHRSVSWYQQTPGQGLQFLFEYFSETQRNKGNFPGRFSGRQFSNSRSEMNVSTLELGDSALYLCASSLGRGGAFFGQGTRLTVV.

In DNA, the CDR3 is TGTGCCAGCAGTCCTACCCCAAGGAGCTCTGGAAACACCATATATTTT. This translates into CASSPTPRSSGNTIYF. The chain carries TRBV27 and TRBJ1-3; D is unresolved. Trimming took 5 bases from V and 0 from J, leaving 14 bases between them. The CDR3 sequence is 16 residues long. Germline lookup yields CDR1 MNHEY and CDR2 SMNVEV (reference sequence).